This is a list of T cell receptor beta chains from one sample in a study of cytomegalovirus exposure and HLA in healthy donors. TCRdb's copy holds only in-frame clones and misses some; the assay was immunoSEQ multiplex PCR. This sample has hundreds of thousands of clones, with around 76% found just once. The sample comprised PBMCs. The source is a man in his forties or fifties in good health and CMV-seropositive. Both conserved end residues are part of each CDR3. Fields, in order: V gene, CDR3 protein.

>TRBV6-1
CASSGGPFTDTQYF
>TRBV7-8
CASSPMFTGELFF
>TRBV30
CAWSLGGADTQYF
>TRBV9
CASSAQGYTEAFF
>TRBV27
CASSLRAGNTGELFF
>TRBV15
CATSRDRGNEQFF
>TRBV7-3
CASSLLAASQETQYF
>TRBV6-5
CASSYTRTGTNYGYTF
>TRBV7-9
CASSPGGGRVEDTQYF
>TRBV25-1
CASSVGPNQPQHF
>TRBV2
CASSRRGESRRAFYEQYF
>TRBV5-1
CASSSGGGDYGYTF
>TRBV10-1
CASSRESGTEAFF
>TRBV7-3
CASSSGGASAQGIQYF
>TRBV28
CASSLGGAGGTDTQYF
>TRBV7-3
CASSFKGGNGYTF
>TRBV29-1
CSVDQGIEYNEQFF
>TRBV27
CATRTDRMNTEAFF
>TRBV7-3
CASSLRGVGGSADTQYF
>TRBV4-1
CASSQDGAGGPYNEQFF
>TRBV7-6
CASSLPTAGGPEDTGELFF
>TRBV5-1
CASSLGLERASSGELFF
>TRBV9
CASSIRDRGYNEQFF
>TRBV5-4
CASSLEASGLLGGNEQFF
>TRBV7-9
CASSLEQGSGNTIYF
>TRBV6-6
CASSYSGREEYEQYF
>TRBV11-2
CASSFSRLAGAETQYF
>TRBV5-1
CASSPGGTDTQYF
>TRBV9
CASSVDPGGSEKLFF
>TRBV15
CATSRISEVIQETQYF
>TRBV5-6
CASSFGRPYNEQFF
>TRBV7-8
CASSLTGGGNQPQHF
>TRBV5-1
CASSLAGSVVGFF
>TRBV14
CASSVAGTGMSGYTF
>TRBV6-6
CASSSPGTGGFEQYF
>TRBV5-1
CASSLTGQQAYEQYF
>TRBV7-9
CASSSGQGFYNSPLHF
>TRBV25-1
CASSSDRGRGNTIYF
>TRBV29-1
CSVFGGSSYNEQFF
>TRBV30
CALLTGTYGYTF
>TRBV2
CASSGDIGREKLFF
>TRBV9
CASSAMADSSYEQYF
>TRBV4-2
CASSQETTGVPYEQFF
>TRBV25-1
CASNTGIYGYTF
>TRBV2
CASINPGNEQFF
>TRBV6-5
CASSYSRQGADYGYTF
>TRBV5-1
CASSPNPQGTRNQPQHF
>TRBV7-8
CASSLNSEKLFF
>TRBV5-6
CASSSQGGANVLTF
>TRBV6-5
CASVRGPNTGELFF